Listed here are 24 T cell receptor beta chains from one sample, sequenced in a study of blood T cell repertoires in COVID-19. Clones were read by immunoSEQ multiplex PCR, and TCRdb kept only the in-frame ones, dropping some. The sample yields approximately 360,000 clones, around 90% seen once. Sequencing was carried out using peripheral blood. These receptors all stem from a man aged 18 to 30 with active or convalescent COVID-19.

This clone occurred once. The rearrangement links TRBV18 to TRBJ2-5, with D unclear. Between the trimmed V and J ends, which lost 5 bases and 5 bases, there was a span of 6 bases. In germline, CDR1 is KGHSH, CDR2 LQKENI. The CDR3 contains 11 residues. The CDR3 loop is CASSAQETQYF. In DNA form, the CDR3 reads TGTGCCAGCTCAGCCCAGGAGACCCAGTACTTC.

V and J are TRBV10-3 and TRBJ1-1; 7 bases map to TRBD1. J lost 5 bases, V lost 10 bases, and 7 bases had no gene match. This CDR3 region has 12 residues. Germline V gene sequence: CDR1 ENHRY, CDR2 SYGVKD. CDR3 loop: CATAYRGTEAFF. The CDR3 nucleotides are TGTGCCACCGCATACAGGGGAACTGAAGCTTTCTTT.

CDR3 coding DNA: TGTGCCAGCAGCCAAGATCGGGGGGTTGGAACCGGGGAGCTGTTTTTT. It is translated as CASSQDRGVGTGELFF. This chain uses TRBV3-1 (or the pseudogene TRBV3-2) with TRBJ2-2, with 7 bases identical to TRBD2. This CDR3 spans 16 amino acids. The J segment lost 5 bases and the V segment lost 0 bases, leaving 6 bases of the junction unmatched. Germline assignment: CDR1 LGHDT and CDR2 YNNKEL (reference sequence).

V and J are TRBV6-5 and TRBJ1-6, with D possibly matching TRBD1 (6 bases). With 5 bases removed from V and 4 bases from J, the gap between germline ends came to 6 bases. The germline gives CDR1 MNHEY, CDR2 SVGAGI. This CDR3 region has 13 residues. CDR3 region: CASSQGYNSPLHF. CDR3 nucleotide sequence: TGTGCCAGCAGTCAGGGGTATAATTCACCCCTCCACTTT.

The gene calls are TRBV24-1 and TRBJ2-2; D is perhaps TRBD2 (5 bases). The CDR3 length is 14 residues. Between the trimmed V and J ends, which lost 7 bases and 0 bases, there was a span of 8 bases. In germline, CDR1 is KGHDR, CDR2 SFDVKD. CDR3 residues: CATRGDANTGELFF. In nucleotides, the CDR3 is TGTGCCACCAGGGGAGATGCGAACACCGGGGAGCTGTTTTTT.

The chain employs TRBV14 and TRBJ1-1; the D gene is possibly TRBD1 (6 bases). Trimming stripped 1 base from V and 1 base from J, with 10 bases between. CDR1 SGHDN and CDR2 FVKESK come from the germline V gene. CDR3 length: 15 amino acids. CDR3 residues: CASSQGLGANTEAFF. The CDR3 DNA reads TGTGCCAGCAGCCAAGGACTGGGGGCGAACACTGAAGCTTTCTTT.

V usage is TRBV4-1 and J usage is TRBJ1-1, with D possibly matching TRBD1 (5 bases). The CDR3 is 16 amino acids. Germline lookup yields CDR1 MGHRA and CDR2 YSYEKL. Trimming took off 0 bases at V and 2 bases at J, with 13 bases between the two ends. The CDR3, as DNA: TGCGCCAGCAGCCAAGATCAACAGGCGAGAAACACTGAAGCTTTCTTT. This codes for CASSQDQQARNTEAFF.

The CDR3 bases are TGTGCCAGCAGCCCCGAGGCGGGAGGCGTTTTCTCCTATAATTCACCCCTCCACTTT. Translating it yields CASSPEAGGVFSYNSPLHF. The chain is built from TRBV7-2 and TRBJ1-6, with D hard to call. Germline loops: CDR1 SGHTA, CDR2 FQGNSA. CDR3 length: 19 amino acids. The ends were cut back, 5 bases at V and 0 bases at J, with 20 bases in the middle.

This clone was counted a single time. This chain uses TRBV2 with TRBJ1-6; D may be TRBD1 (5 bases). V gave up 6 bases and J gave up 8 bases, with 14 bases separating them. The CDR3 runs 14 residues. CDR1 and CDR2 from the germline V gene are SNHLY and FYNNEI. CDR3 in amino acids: CASRETASDSPLHF. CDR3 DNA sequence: TGTGCCAGCAGGGAGACAGCTTCAGATTCACCCCTCCACTTT.

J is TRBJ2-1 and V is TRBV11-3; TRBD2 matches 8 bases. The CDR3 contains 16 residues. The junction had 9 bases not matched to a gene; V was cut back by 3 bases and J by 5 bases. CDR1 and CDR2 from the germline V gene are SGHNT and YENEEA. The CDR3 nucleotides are TGTGCCAGCAGCTTGAAGGCGGGGGGCCGGAACAATGAGCAGTTCTTC. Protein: CASSLKAGGRNNEQFF. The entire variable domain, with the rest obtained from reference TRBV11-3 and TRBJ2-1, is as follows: EAGVVQSPRYKIIEKKQPVAFWCNPISGHNTLYWYLQNLGQGPELLIRYENEEAVDDSQLPKDRFSAERLKGVDSTLKIQPAELGDSAVYLCASSLKAGGRNNEQFFGPGTRLTVL.

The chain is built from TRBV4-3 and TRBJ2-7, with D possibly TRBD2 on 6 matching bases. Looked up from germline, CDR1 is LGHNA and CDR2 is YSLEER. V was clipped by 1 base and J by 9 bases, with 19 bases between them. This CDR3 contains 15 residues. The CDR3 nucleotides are TGCGCCAGCAGCCAAGCCGACCGGGACTCAATGCCGCAGTACTTC. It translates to CASSQADRDSMPQYF.

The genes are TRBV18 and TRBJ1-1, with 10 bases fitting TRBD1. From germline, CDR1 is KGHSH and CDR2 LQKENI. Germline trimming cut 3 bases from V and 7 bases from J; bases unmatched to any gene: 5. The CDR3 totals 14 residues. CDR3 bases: TGTGCCAGCTCACCGACAGGGGGCGAAAGTGAAGCTTTCTTT. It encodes CASSPTGGESEAFF.

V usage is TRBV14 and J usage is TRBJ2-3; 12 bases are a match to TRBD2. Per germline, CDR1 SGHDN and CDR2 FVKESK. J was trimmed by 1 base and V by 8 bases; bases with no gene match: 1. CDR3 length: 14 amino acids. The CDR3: CASRLAGGTDTQYF. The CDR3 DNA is TGTGCCAGCCGACTAGCGGGGGGCACAGATACGCAGTATTTT.

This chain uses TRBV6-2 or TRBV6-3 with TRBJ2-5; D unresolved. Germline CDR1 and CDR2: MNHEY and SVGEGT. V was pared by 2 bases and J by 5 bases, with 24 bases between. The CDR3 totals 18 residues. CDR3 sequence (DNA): TGTGCCAGCAGTTACGCTTTAGGAGTGGTGAAGGCCGGGGAGACCCAGTACTTC. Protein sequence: CASSYALGVVKAGETQYF.

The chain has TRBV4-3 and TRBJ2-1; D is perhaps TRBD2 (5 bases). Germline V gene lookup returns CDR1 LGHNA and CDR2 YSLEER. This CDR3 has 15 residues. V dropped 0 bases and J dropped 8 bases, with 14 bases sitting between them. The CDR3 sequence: CASSQDDASHDEQFF. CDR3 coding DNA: TGCGCCAGCAGCCAAGACGATGCTAGCCACGATGAGCAGTTCTTC.

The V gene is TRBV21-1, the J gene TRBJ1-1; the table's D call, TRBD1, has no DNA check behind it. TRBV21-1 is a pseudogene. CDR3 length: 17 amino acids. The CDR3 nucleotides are TGTGCCAGCAGCCTACGACAGGGCACGGGTCCGAACACTGAAGCTTTCTTT. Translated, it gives CASSLRQGTGPNTEAFF.

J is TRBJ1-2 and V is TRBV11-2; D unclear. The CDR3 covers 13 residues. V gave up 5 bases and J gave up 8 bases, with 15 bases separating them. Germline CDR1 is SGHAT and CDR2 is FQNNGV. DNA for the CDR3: TGTGCCAGCAGCCCCAGGATCCAACTGGGCTACACCTTC. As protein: CASSPRIQLGYTF.

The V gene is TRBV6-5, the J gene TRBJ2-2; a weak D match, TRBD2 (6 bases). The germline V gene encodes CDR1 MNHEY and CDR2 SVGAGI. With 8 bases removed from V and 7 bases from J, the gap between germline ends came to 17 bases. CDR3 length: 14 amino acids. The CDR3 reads CASSEGRTNGELFF. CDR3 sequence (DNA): TGTGCCAGCTCGGAGGGCCGTACTAACGGGGAGCTGTTTTTT.

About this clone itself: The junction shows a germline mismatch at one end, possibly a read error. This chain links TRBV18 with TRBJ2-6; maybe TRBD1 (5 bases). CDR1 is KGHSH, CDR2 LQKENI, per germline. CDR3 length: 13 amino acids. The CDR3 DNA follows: TGTGCCAGCAAGAGCTCTGGGGCCAACGTGCTGACTTTC. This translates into CASKSSGANVLTF.

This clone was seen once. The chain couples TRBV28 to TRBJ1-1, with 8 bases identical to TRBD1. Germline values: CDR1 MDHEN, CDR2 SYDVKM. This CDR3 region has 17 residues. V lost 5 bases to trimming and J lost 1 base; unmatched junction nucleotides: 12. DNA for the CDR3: TGTGCCAGCAGTCCTTACCCATCGGGACAGGAGAACACTGAAGCTTTCTTT. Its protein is CASSPYPSGQENTEAFF.

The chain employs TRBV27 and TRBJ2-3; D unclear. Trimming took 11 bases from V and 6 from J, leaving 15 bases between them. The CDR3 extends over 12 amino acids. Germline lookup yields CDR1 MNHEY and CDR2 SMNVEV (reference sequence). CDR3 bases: TGTGCCGCCGGTCAGGTTCCGGATACGCAGTATTTT. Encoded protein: CAAGQVPDTQYF.

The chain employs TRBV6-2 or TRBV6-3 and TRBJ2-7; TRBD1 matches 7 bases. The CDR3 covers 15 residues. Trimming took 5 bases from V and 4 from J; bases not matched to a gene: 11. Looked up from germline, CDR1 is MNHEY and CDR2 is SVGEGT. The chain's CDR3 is CASSTRQGREYEQYF. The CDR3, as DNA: TGTGCCAGCAGTACCCGACAGGGAAGGGAATACGAGCAGTACTTC.

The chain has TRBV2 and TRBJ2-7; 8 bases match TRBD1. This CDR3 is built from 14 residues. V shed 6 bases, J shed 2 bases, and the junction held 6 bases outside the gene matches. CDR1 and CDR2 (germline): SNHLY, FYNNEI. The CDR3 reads CASRNRGTTYEQYF. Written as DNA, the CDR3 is TGTGCCAGCAGAAACAGGGGGACCACCTACGAGCAGTACTTC.

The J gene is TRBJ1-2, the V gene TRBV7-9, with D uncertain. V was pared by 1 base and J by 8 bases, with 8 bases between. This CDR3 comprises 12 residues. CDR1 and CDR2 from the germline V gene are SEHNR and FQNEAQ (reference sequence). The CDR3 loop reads CASSLVGDGYTF. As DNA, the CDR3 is TGTGCCAGCAGCTTAGTTGGAGACGGCTACACCTTC.